The rows below give T cell receptor beta chains drawn from one sample of a study of beta chain features in type 1 diabetes. Sequencing used immunoSEQ multiplex PCR; TCRdb keeps in-frame clones, though not all of them. The table includes approximately 170,000 clones, 7% to 9% detected once. The sample was central memory CD4+ T cells from blood. The receptors shown here come from a man aged 18 to 29 with type 1 diabetes. CDR3s include the opening cysteine and the closing phenylalanine or tryptophan. Fields, in order: CDR3 protein, V gene, J gene.

CASSRQLNEKLFF	TRBV2	TRBJ1-4
CASSQVVSSREQFF	TRBV14	TRBJ2-1
CASSKDYGPQHF	TRBV7-6	TRBJ1-5
CASSITSGGSYNEQFF	TRBV19	TRBJ2-1
CASSLVRRSSGNTIYF	TRBV7-2	TRBJ1-3
CASSYDSDYNNEQFF	TRBV6-6	TRBJ2-1
CASRLTDREVFF	TRBV19	TRBJ1-1
CATKDSTDTQYF	TRBV10-3	TRBJ2-3
CASSFLPSAYNEQFF	TRBV2	TRBJ2-1
CASSRRLAKNIQYF	TRBV5-6	TRBJ2-4
CASSPTSAGTDTQYF	TRBV5-4	TRBJ2-3
CASRFSGGGAEAFF	TRBV6-6	TRBJ1-1
CASSQGTGRTDTQYF	TRBV7-8	TRBJ2-3
CASSQEDWREQFF	TRBV4-3	TRBJ2-1
CATSPRADTQYF	TRBV15	TRBJ2-3
CASSLLGPGLTEAFF	TRBV7-2	TRBJ1-1
CASSPGQPQHF	TRBV6-6	TRBJ1-5
CASSQGWGRGTEAFF	TRBV7-8	TRBJ1-1
CASSLTGYNSPLHF	TRBV5-1	TRBJ1-6
CASSQDRARYGALHF	TRBV14	TRBJ1-6
CAISVTGTNEKLFF	TRBV10-3	TRBJ1-4
CASSLEGGDNSPLHF	TRBV7-2	TRBJ1-6
CASGSGTGRFSNQPQHF	TRBV27	TRBJ1-5
CASSQDRGLQHF	TRBV25-1	TRBJ1-5
CAMGQGINQPQHF	TRBV19	TRBJ1-5
CASSPGGTGAKLFF	TRBV7-2	TRBJ1-4
CASSYSSPSTGYEQYF	TRBV6-6	TRBJ2-7
CASSQSTGTQPQHF	TRBV16	TRBJ1-5
CSVGATGAQETQYF	TRBV29-1	TRBJ2-5
CASSADWGNTGELFF	TRBV19	TRBJ2-2
CAWNGPSGDTQYF	TRBV30	TRBJ2-3
CASSRWAGEQFF	TRBV5-6	TRBJ2-1
CASRRGTANGELFF	TRBV2	TRBJ2-2
CASSPDRDTQYF	TRBV18	TRBJ2-3
CASSHSSGMNTGELFF	TRBV4-2	TRBJ2-2
CASSNGLDSYNEQFF	TRBV7-2	TRBJ2-1
CASSLRSGGAMYQETQYF	TRBV5-4	TRBJ2-5
CASSEAGQGTSF	TRBV2	TRBJ2-7
CASRGQAPSTEAFF	TRBV28	TRBJ1-1
CASSPTGLTYEQYF	TRBV5-8	TRBJ2-7
CASSIEATVEQFF	TRBV19	TRBJ2-1
CASSLSGHPNGDEQFF	TRBV5-1	TRBJ2-1
CASSYGGRVADTQYF	TRBV6-5	TRBJ2-3
CASSPTALTGSFHEQYF	TRBV7-2	TRBJ2-7
CASTPGGPQPQHF	TRBV19	TRBJ1-5
CATSREGLEKLFF	TRBV15	TRBJ1-4
CASSLRGPVSGVEYF	TRBV5-6	TRBJ2-3
CASSLGPQEKLFF	TRBV5-4	TRBJ1-4
CASRLVEKARETQYF	TRBV12-2	TRBJ2-5
CASSQVDGAYGYTF	TRBV14	TRBJ1-2
CAWSVTGTNQPQHF	TRBV30	TRBJ1-5
CASAVGQGGEQYF	TRBV14	TRBJ2-7
CASSLAPGTGRNEQFF	TRBV7-2	TRBJ2-1
CASSLVSSGTGIVTQYF	TRBV5-4	TRBJ2-3
CAWTGGMGNTEAFF	TRBV30	TRBJ1-1
CASSFRLAGNQETQYF	TRBV11-2	TRBJ2-5
CASSEQSPSEQYF	TRBV2	TRBJ2-7
CASLPGLAGYEQYF	TRBV2	TRBJ2-7
CASRPHGEGREQYF	TRBV28	TRBJ2-7
CASSPTGDNEQFF	TRBV18	TRBJ2-1